This is a list of T cell receptor beta chains from one sample in a study of blood T cells in healthy people across ages. TCRdb recomputed calls from the 5' RACE reads with MiXCR, one row per CDR3 protein. The sample records about a million distinct CDR3 sequences, about 48% being singletons. The specimen was blood. The receptors here all came from a man aged 30 to 45 in good health. Each CDR3 is given with its conserved first and last residue. D genes are given only for firm matches. Some rows mark clone size as missing; the rest say once, few, many or name a class of expanded clone.

d_gene: NA; abundance: NA; j_gene: TRBJ1-4; v_gene: TRBV7-2; CDR3aa: CASRPSDVGRAEKLFF; CDR3nt: TGTGCCAGCAGGCCCTCTGACGTGGGGCGGGCAGAAAAACTGTTTTTT
d_gene: NA; abundance: few; j_gene: TRBJ1-2; v_gene: TRBV19; CDR3aa: CASNPGQSQYGYTF; CDR3nt: TGTGCCAGTAACCCCGGACAGTCCCAGTATGGCTACACCTTC
d_gene: TRBD1; abundance: few; j_gene: TRBJ2-1; v_gene: TRBV30; CDR3aa: CAWSVRGGGTGLFF; CDR3nt: TGTGCCTGGAGTGTACGGGGTGGTGGGACAGGGCTGTTCTTC
d_gene: NA; abundance: NA; j_gene: TRBJ2-2; v_gene: TRBV6-2/TRBV6-3; CDR3aa: CASTKPWTGELFF; CDR3nt: TGTGCCAGTACTAAACCCTGGACCGGGGAGCTGTTTTTT
d_gene: NA; abundance: few; j_gene: TRBJ2-7; v_gene: TRBV20-1; CDR3aa: CSASRTPRVYEQYF; CDR3nt: TGCAGTGCTAGTCGCACACCGAGGGTCTACGAGCAGTACTTC
d_gene: NA; abundance: NA; j_gene: TRBJ1-1; v_gene: TRBV12-3/TRBV12-4; CDR3aa: CASSFRENTEAFF; CDR3nt: TGTGCCAGCAGTTTCCGGGAGAACACTGAAGCTTTCTTT
d_gene: TRBD2; abundance: NA; j_gene: TRBJ2-5; v_gene: TRBV11-2; CDR3aa: CASSFFSGGVSGETQYF; CDR3nt: TGTGCCAGCAGCTTTTTTAGCGGGGGCGTTTCAGGGGAGACCCAGTACTTC
d_gene: NA; abundance: few; j_gene: TRBJ1-1; v_gene: TRBV29-1; CDR3aa: CSVHPHNLNTEAFF; CDR3nt: TGCAGCGTTCATCCCCACAACTTGAACACTGAAGCTTTCTTT
d_gene: NA; abundance: once; j_gene: TRBJ2-1; v_gene: TRBV6-2/TRBV6-3; CDR3aa: CASSILVGEQFF; CDR3nt: TGTGCCAGCAGCATCTTAGTTGGTGAGCAGTTCTTC
d_gene: TRBD1; abundance: NA; j_gene: TRBJ2-7; v_gene: TRBV11-1; CDR3aa: CACSYTGTGVNYEQYF; CDR3nt: TGTGCCTGCAGTTATACCGGGACAGGAGTAAACTACGAGCAGTACTTC
d_gene: TRBD2; abundance: few; j_gene: TRBJ2-7; v_gene: TRBV7-9; CDR3aa: CASSLNSGGHSYNEQYF; CDR3nt: TGTGCCAGCAGCCTCAATAGCGGGGGTCACTCCTACAATGAGCAGTACTTC
d_gene: NA; abundance: NA; j_gene: TRBJ2-1; v_gene: TRBV7-9; CDR3aa: CASTEAGTQFF; CDR3nt: TGTGCCAGCACCGAAGCAGGGACGCAGTTCTTC
d_gene: NA; abundance: NA; j_gene: TRBJ2-1; v_gene: TRBV6-4; CDR3aa: CASGSGHEQFF; CDR3nt: TGTGCCAGCGGATCAGGGCATGAGCAGTTCTTC
d_gene: NA; abundance: NA; j_gene: TRBJ1-2; v_gene: TRBV5-5; CDR3aa: CASSLGAGTGIYGYTF; CDR3nt: TGTGCCAGCAGCTTGGGGGCCGGCACAGGGATCTATGGCTACACCTTC
d_gene: NA; abundance: NA; j_gene: TRBJ1-2; v_gene: TRBV10-3; CDR3aa: CAISDSFYGYTF; CDR3nt: TGTGCCATCAGCGACAGTTTTTATGGCTACACCTTC
d_gene: NA; abundance: NA; j_gene: TRBJ2-2; v_gene: TRBV24-1; CDR3aa: CATSDPEGRGTGELFF; CDR3nt: TGTGCCACCAGTGACCCCGAAGGGAGAGGCACCGGGGAGCTGTTTTTT
d_gene: TRBD1; abundance: NA; j_gene: TRBJ2-2; v_gene: TRBV3-1; CDR3aa: CASRGTGERGELFF; CDR3nt: TGTGCCAGCAGAGGGACAGGGGAGCGCGGGGAGCTGTTTTTT
d_gene: NA; abundance: NA; j_gene: TRBJ1-1; v_gene: TRBV7-2; CDR3aa: CASSLRATGEATEAFF; CDR3nt: TGTGCCAGCAGCTTACGTGCGACAGGCGAGGCCACTGAAGCTTTCTTT
d_gene: TRBD2; abundance: NA; j_gene: TRBJ2-3; v_gene: TRBV28; CDR3aa: CASSYPSGRGTDTQYF; CDR3nt: TGTGCCAGCAGTTATCCTAGCGGAAGGGGCACAGATACGCAGTATTTT
d_gene: NA; abundance: NA; j_gene: TRBJ2-1; v_gene: TRBV6-2/TRBV6-3; CDR3aa: CATQTSCNEQFF; CDR3nt: TGTGCCACCCAGACTTCGTGCAATGAGCAGTTCTTC
d_gene: NA; abundance: NA; j_gene: TRBJ1-2; v_gene: TRBV11-2; CDR3aa: CASSSPETGSYGYTF; CDR3nt: TGTGCCAGCAGCTCGCCCGAGACAGGATCCTATGGCTACACCTTC
d_gene: NA; abundance: NA; j_gene: TRBJ1-4; v_gene: TRBV20-1; CDR3aa: CSAMGRLGEKLFF; CDR3nt: TGCAGTGCCATGGGCCGACTAGGTGAAAAACTGTTTTTT
d_gene: NA; abundance: many; j_gene: TRBJ2-5; v_gene: TRBV25-1; CDR3aa: CASSDITGAPTPETQYF; CDR3nt: TGTGCCAGCAGTGACATCACCGGGGCACCAACGCCAGAGACCCAGTACTTC
d_gene: NA; abundance: few; j_gene: TRBJ2-7; v_gene: TRBV6-5; CDR3aa: CASRPPGGEQYF; CDR3nt: TGTGCCAGCCGACCCCCTGGGGGGGAGCAGTACTTC
d_gene: NA; abundance: NA; j_gene: TRBJ2-7; v_gene: TRBV5-5; CDR3aa: CASSFQAGFYEQYF; CDR3nt: TGTGCCAGCAGTTTCCAAGCTGGATTCTACGAGCAGTACTTC
d_gene: NA; abundance: NA; j_gene: TRBJ1-4; v_gene: TRBV2; CDR3aa: CASRARITNEKLFF; CDR3nt: TGTGCCAGCAGGGCCCGGATCACTAATGAAAAACTGTTTTTT
d_gene: NA; abundance: few; j_gene: TRBJ2-5; v_gene: TRBV14; CDR3aa: CASSQAGGRETQYF; CDR3nt: TGTGCCAGCAGCCAAGCGGGGGGCCGAGAGACCCAGTACTTC
d_gene: NA; abundance: NA; j_gene: TRBJ1-2; v_gene: TRBV12-3/TRBV12-4; CDR3aa: CASTGAGDYGYTF; CDR3nt: TGTGCCAGCACCGGGGCGGGGGACTATGGCTACACCTTC
d_gene: NA; abundance: many; j_gene: TRBJ2-5; v_gene: TRBV20-1; CDR3aa: CSAARDGTKTQYF; CDR3nt: TGCAGTGCTGCGAGGGACGGGACCAAGACCCAGTACTTC
d_gene: NA; abundance: NA; j_gene: TRBJ2-3; v_gene: TRBV4-2; CDR3aa: CASSHGGDTQYF; CDR3nt: TGTGCCAGCAGCCATGGAGGGGATACGCAGTATTTT
d_gene: NA; abundance: NA; j_gene: TRBJ2-5; v_gene: TRBV5-1; CDR3aa: CASSYVTAEETQYF; CDR3nt: TGCGCCAGCAGCTACGTTACCGCGGAGGAGACCCAGTACTTC
d_gene: NA; abundance: NA; j_gene: TRBJ1-5; v_gene: TRBV3-1; CDR3aa: CASAPRGSNQPQHF; CDR3nt: TGTGCCAGCGCACCTCGAGGGAGCAATCAGCCCCAGCATTTT
d_gene: NA; abundance: many; j_gene: TRBJ2-1; v_gene: TRBV28; CDR3aa: CASNPRGSGVNEQFF; CDR3nt: TGTGCCAGCAACCCGAGGGGTTCGGGCGTCAATGAGCAGTTCTTC
d_gene: NA; abundance: NA; j_gene: TRBJ1-2; v_gene: TRBV30; CDR3aa: CAWTRQSNYGYTF; CDR3nt: TGTGCCTGGACCCGACAGTCGAACTATGGCTACACCTTC
d_gene: TRBD2; abundance: few; j_gene: TRBJ2-5; v_gene: TRBV3-1; CDR3aa: CASSLSGGQKETQYF; CDR3nt: TGTGCCAGCAGCCTGAGCGGGGGGCAAAAAGAGACCCAGTACTTC
d_gene: TRBD2; abundance: NA; j_gene: TRBJ2-5; v_gene: TRBV12-3/TRBV12-4; CDR3aa: CASTSASGVKETQYF; CDR3nt: TGTGCCAGCACTTCGGCTAGCGGGGTAAAAGAGACCCAGTACTTC
d_gene: TRBD1; abundance: once; j_gene: TRBJ2-4; v_gene: TRBV12-3/TRBV12-4; CDR3aa: CASAEQGAKNIQYF; CDR3nt: TGTGCCAGCGCCGAACAGGGGGCCAAAAACATTCAGTACTTC
d_gene: NA; abundance: NA; j_gene: TRBJ2-3; v_gene: TRBV4-2; CDR3aa: CASSQEVVTDTQYF; CDR3nt: TGTGCCAGCAGCCAAGAGGTGGTCACAGATACGCAGTATTTT
d_gene: TRBD1; abundance: few; j_gene: TRBJ1-2; v_gene: TRBV5-1; CDR3aa: CASSPGTGGFNYGYTF; CDR3nt: TGCGCCAGCAGCCCCGGGACAGGGGGATTCAACTATGGCTACACCTTC
d_gene: NA; abundance: few; j_gene: TRBJ2-3; v_gene: TRBV12-3/TRBV12-4; CDR3aa: CASQGLYTDTQYF; CDR3nt: TGTGCCAGCCAGGGGTTGTACACAGATACGCAGTATTTT
d_gene: NA; abundance: NA; j_gene: TRBJ2-7; v_gene: TRBV27; CDR3aa: CASSHKGGTYEQYF; CDR3nt: TGTGCCAGCAGCCATAAAGGGGGGACCTACGAGCAGTACTTC
d_gene: NA; abundance: NA; j_gene: TRBJ2-7; v_gene: TRBV27; CDR3aa: CMTWSQREQYF; CDR3nt: TGTATGACTTGGTCGCAACGCGAGCAGTACTTC
d_gene: TRBD2; abundance: once; j_gene: TRBJ2-7; v_gene: TRBV27; CDR3aa: CASSFRWPGLASEQYF; CDR3nt: TGTGCCAGCAGTTTCCGATGGCCGGGACTAGCAAGTGAGCAGTACTTC
d_gene: TRBD2; abundance: NA; j_gene: TRBJ2-3; v_gene: TRBV20-1; CDR3aa: CSAGSSGGAGSDTQYF; CDR3nt: TGCAGTGCCGGGTCTAGCGGGGGGGCCGGGTCAGATACGCAGTATTTT
d_gene: NA; abundance: few; j_gene: TRBJ1-6; v_gene: TRBV20-1; CDR3aa: CSARTGKSPLHF; CDR3nt: TGCAGTGCTAGAACTGGAAAGTCACCCCTCCACTTT
d_gene: NA; abundance: few; j_gene: TRBJ2-1; v_gene: TRBV19; CDR3aa: CASSISGYNEQFF; CDR3nt: TGTGCCAGTAGTATATCGGGGTACAATGAGCAGTTCTTC
d_gene: NA; abundance: NA; j_gene: TRBJ2-1; v_gene: TRBV20-1; CDR3aa: CSATKWVTYNEQFF; CDR3nt: TGCAGTGCTACGAAGTGGGTTACCTACAATGAGCAGTTCTTC
d_gene: NA; abundance: many; j_gene: TRBJ2-7; v_gene: TRBV4-2; CDR3aa: CASSQESYGSYEQYF; CDR3nt: TGTGCCAGCAGCCAAGAGTCGTACGGCTCCTACGAGCAGTACTTC
d_gene: TRBD2; abundance: NA; j_gene: TRBJ2-5; v_gene: TRBV7-9; CDR3aa: CASSLGAGGPQETQYF; CDR3nt: TGTGCCAGCAGCTTAGGAGCGGGGGGGCCTCAAGAGACCCAGTACTTC
d_gene: TRBD1; abundance: few; j_gene: TRBJ1-6; v_gene: TRBV27; CDR3aa: CASSTGFGSPLHF; CDR3nt: TGTGCCAGCTCGACAGGGTTTGGTTCACCCCTCCACTTT
d_gene: NA; abundance: few; j_gene: TRBJ2-3; v_gene: TRBV7-9; CDR3aa: CASSFWASSTDTQYF; CDR3nt: TGTGCCAGCAGCTTCTGGGCATCTAGCACAGATACGCAGTATTTT
d_gene: NA; abundance: NA; j_gene: TRBJ1-2; v_gene: TRBV27; CDR3aa: CASSLKGGYGYTF; CDR3nt: TGTGCCAGCAGTTTAAAGGGGGGCTATGGCTACACCTTC
d_gene: TRBD1; abundance: NA; j_gene: TRBJ2-1; v_gene: TRBV9; CDR3aa: CASSGLGQGRNNEQFF; CDR3nt: TGTGCCAGCAGCGGGCTGGGACAGGGTCGAAACAATGAGCAGTTCTTC
d_gene: TRBD1; abundance: NA; j_gene: TRBJ1-2; v_gene: TRBV29-1; CDR3aa: CSVNRGAGGYTF; CDR3nt: TGCAGCGTGAACAGGGGAGCGGGTGGCTACACCTTC